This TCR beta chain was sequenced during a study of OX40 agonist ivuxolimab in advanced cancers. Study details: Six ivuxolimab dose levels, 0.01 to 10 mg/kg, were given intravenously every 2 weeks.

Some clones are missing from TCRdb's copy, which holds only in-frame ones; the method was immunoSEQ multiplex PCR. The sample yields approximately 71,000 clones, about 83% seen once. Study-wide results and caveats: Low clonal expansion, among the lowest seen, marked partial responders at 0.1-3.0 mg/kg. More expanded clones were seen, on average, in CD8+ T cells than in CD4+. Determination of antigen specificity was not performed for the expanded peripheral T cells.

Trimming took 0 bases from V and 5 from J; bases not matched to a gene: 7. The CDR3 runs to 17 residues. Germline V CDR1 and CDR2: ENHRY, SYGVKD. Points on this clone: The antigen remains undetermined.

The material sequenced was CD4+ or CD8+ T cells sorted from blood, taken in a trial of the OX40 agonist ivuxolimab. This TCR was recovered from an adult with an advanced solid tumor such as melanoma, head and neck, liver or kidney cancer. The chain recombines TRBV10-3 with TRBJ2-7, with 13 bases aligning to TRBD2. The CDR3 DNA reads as TGTGCCATCAGTGAGTCGATAGGGACTAGCGGGAACAACGAGCAGTACTTC. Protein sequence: CAISESIGTSGNNEQYF.